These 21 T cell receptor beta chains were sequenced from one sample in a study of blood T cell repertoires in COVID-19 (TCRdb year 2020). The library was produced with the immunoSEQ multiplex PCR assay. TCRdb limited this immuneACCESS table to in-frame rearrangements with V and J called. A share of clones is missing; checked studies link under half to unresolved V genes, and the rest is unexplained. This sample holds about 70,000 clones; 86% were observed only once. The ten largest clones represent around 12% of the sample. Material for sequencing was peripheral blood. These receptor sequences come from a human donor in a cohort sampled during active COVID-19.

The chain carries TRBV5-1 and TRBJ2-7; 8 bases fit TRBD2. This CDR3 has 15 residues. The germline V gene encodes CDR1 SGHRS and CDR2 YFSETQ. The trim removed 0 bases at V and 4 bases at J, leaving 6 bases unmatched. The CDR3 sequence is CASSLGGSGAYEQYF. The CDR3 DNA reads TGCGCCAGCAGCTTGGGTGGTAGCGGGGCTTACGAGCAGTACTTC.

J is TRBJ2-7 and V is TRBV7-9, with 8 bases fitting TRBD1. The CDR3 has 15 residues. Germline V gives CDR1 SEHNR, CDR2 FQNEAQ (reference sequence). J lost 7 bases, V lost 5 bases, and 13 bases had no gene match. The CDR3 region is CASSPWTGTAVEQYF. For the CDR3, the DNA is TGTGCCAGCAGCCCCTGGACAGGGACCGCTGTAGAGCAGTACTTC.

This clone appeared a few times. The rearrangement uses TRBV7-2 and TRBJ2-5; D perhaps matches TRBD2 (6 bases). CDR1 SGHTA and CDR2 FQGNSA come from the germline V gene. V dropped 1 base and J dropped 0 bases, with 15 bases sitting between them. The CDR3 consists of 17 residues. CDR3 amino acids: CASSLVPAGTHQETQYF. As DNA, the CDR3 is TGTGCCAGCAGCTTAGTCCCCGCCGGGACTCACCAAGAGACCCAGTACTTC.

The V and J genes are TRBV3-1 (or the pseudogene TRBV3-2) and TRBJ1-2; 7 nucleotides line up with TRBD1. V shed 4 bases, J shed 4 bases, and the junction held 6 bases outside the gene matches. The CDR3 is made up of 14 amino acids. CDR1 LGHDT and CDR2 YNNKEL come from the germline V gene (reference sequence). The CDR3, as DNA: TGTGCCAGCAGCCCCCAGGGGGTAGGCTATGGCTACACCTTC. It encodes CASSPQGVGYGYTF.

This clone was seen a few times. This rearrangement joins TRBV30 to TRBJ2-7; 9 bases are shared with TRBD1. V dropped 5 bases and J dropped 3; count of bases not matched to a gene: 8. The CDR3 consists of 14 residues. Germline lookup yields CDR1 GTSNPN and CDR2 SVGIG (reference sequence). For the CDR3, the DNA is TGTGCCTGGTCCGGGACAGGGTCCGTCTACGAGCAGTACTTC. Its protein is CAWSGTGSVYEQYF.

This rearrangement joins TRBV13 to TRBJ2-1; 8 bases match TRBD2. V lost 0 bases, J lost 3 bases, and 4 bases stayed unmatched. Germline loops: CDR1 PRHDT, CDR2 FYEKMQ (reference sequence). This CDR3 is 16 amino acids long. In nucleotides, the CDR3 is TGTGCCAGCAGCTTAGGTAGCGGGGACGGCTACAATGAGCAGTTCTTC. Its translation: CASSLGSGDGYNEQFF.

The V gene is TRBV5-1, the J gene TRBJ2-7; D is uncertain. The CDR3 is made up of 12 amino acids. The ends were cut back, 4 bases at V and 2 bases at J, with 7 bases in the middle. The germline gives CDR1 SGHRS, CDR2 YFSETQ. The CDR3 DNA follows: TGCGCCAGCAGCCCAGACACCTACGAGCAGTACTTC. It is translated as CASSPDTYEQYF.

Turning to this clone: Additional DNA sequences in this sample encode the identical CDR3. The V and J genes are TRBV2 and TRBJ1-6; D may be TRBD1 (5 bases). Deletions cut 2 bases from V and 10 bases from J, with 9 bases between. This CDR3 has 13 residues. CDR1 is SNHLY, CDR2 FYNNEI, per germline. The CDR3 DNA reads TGTGCCAGCAGTGAACAGGGTGGGTCACCCCTCCACTTT. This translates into CASSEQGGSPLHF.

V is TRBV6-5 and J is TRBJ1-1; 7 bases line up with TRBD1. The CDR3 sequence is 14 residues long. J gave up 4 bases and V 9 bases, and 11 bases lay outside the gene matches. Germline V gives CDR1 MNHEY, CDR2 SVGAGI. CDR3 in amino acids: CASEKTGLGTEAFF. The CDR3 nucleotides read TGTGCCAGTGAAAAGACAGGGCTGGGCACTGAAGCTTTCTTT.

The chain's CDR3 is CASRLTGGQADTQYF. DNA for the CDR3: TGTGCCAGCAGACTGACGGGGGGGCAGGCAGATACGCAGTATTTT. This chain joins TRBV13 and TRBJ2-3; 8 positions match TRBD2. This CDR3 spans 15 amino acids. The J segment lost 4 bases and the V segment lost 6 bases, leaving 9 bases of the junction unmatched. In germline, CDR1 is PRHDT, CDR2 FYEKMQ (reference sequence).

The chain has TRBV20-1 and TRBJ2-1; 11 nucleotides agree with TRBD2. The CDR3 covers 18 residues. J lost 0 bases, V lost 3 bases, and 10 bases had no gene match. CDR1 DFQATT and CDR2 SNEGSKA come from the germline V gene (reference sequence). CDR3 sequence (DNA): TGCAGTGCTAGTCGAGTAGCGGGGGGGTTCAGCTCCTACAATGAGCAGTTCTTC. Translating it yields CSASRVAGGFSSYNEQFF.

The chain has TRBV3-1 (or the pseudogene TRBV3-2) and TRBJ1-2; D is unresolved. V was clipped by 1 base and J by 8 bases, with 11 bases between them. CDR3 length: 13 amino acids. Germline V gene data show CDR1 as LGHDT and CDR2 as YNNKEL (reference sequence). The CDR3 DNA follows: TGTGCCAGCAGCCAAGTCATTAAAGAGGGCTACACCTTC. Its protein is CASSQVIKEGYTF.

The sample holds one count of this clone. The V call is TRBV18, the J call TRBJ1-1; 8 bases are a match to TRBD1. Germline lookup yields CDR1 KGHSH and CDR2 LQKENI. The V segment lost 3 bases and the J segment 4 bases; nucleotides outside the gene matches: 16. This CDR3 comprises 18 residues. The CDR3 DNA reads TGTGCCAGCTCACCGGAGATGACAGGGGCCGTTTCGGGCACTGAAGCTTTCTTT. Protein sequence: CASSPEMTGAVSGTEAFF. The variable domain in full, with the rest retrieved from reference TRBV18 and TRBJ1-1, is NAGVMQNPRHLVRRRGQEARLRCSPMKGHSHVYWYRQLPEEGLKFMVYLQKENIIDESGMPKERFSAEFPKEGPSILRIQQVVRGDSAAYFCASSPEMTGAVSGTEAFFGQGTRLTVV.

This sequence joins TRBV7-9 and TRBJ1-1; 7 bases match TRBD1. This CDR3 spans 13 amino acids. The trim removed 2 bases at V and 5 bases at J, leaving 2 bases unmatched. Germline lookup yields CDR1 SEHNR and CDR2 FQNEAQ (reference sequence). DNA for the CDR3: TGTGCCAGCAGCTTAACAGGGGAAACTGAAGCTTTCTTT. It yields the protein CASSLTGETEAFF.

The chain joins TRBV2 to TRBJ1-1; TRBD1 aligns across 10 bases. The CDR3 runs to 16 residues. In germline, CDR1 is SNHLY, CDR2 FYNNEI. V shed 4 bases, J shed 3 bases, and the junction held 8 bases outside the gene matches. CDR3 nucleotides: TGTGCCAGCAGTGGCGACAGGGGGCTAGCATACACTGAAGCTTTCTTT. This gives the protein CASSGDRGLAYTEAFF.

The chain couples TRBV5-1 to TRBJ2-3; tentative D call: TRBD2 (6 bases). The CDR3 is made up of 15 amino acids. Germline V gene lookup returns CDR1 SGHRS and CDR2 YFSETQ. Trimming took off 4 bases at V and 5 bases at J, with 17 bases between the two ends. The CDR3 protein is CASSPPSGPRDTQYF. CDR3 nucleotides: TGCGCCAGCAGCCCCCCCAGCGGGCCAAGAGATACGCAGTATTTT. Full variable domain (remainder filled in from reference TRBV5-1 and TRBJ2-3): KAGVTQTPRYLIKTRGQQVTLSCSPISGHRSVSWYQQTPGQGLQFLFEYFSETQRNKGNFPGRFSGRQFSNSRSEMNVSTLELGDSALYLCASSPPSGPRDTQYFGPGTRLTVL.

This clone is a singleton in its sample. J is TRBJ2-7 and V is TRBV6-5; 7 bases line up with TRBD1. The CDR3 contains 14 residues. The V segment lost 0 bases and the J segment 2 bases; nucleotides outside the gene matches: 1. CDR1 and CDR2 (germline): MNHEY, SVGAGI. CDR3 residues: CASSYSTGPYEQYF. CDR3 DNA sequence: TGTGCCAGCAGTTACTCGACAGGGCCCTACGAGCAGTACTTC.

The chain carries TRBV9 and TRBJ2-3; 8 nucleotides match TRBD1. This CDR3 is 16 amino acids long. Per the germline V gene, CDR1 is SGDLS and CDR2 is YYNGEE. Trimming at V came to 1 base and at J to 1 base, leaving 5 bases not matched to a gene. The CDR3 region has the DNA TGTGCCAGCAGCGTAAACAGGGGGGTTGGCACAGATACGCAGTATTTT. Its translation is CASSVNRGVGTDTQYF.

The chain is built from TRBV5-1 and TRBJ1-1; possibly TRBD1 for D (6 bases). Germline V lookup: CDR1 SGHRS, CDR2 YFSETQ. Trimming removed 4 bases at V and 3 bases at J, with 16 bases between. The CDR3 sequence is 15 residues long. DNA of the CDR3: TGCGCCAGCAGCCTCACAGGGATCGCGGACACTGAAGCTTTCTTT. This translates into CASSLTGIADTEAFF.

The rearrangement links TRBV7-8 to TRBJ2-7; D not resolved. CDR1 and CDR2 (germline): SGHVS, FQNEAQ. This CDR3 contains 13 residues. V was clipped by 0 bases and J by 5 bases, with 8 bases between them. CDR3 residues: CASSLAQIDEQYF. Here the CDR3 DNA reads TGTGCCAGCAGCTTAGCGCAGATCGACGAGCAGTACTTC.

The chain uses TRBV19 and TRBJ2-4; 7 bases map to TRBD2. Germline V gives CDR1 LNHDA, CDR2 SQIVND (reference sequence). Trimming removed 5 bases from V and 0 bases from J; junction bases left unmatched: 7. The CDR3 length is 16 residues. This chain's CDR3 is CASSESGAVAKNIQYF. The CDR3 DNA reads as TGTGCCAGTAGTGAGAGCGGGGCCGTAGCCAAAAACATTCAGTACTTC.